This TCR beta chain derives from a study of shared clonotypes between healthy human individuals. The unsorted PBMC replicate PCRs were performed with roughly 300 ng DNA, around 32,000 T cell genomes. Libraries were prepared by immunoSEQ multiplex PCR; TCRdb keeps only in-frame clonotypes and omits some of them. Of hundreds of thousands of clones listed, around 80% are singletons. All donors were Caucasian adults living in Nashville, Tennessee. As concerns this clone: Antigen specificity is unknown.

V lost 0 bases and J lost 0, with 9 bases in between. The germline V gene has CDR1 SGHRS and CDR2 YFSETQ. The CDR3 consists of 15 residues. General study points: Only blood was sampled, and tissue TCR repertoires likely differ from blood ones. Represented diversity, genetic and exposure-history alike, was limited by few donors.

J is TRBJ1-1 and V is TRBV5-1; D remains ambiguous. The TCR comes from a woman between 35 and 50 years old in good health. Some clones in this sample may be carry-over from other donors' samples. Sequencing used PBMCs. The chain's CDR3 is CASSLDSPVNTEAFF. The CDR3 nucleotides read TGCGCCAGCAGCTTGGACAGCCCTGTGAACACTGAAGCTTTCTTT.